Below are 18 T cell receptor beta chains sequenced from a single sample in a study of T cell responses to AZD1222 COVID-19 vaccine. Assay: immunoSEQ multiplex PCR; the TCRdb copy retains only in-frame clones and omits some. This sample has roughly 190,000 clones, with roughly 88% found just once. The sample in question was peripheral blood, obtained on day 0 of AZD1222 vaccination. Every receptor here comes from an adult in good health.

This clone was observed a single time. This rearrangement joins TRBV19 to TRBJ2-1; TRBD1 matches 7 bases. This CDR3 has 15 residues. The V gene end was trimmed by 2 bases and the J gene end by 2 bases; junction bases not matched to a gene: 3. Per the germline V gene, CDR1 is LNHDA and CDR2 is SQIVND (reference sequence). The CDR3 DNA reads TGTGCCAGTAGTATAAACAGGGGACCCTACAATGAGCAGTTCTTC. Residues: CASSINRGPYNEQFF.

V is TRBV27 and J is TRBJ1-1; no firm D call. V was trimmed by 1 base and J by 1 base, leaving 13 bases between them. CDR1 MNHEY and CDR2 SMNVEV come from the germline V gene (reference sequence). CDR3 length equals 16 residues. CDR3 sequence (DNA): TGTGCCAGCAGTTTATTCTCGGGTTCTTCGAACACTGAAGCTTTCTTT. It codes for CASSLFSGSSNTEAFF.

This clone appeared a single time. This sequence joins TRBV7-2 and TRBJ1-3; no clear D gene. Per germline, CDR1 SGHTA and CDR2 FQGNSA. V was shortened by 4 bases and J by 0 bases, with 10 bases between the two germline ends. The CDR3 totals 15 residues. This CDR3 reads CASSSLGLSGNTIYF. Here the CDR3 DNA reads TGTGCCAGCAGCTCCCTCGGCCTCTCTGGAAACACCATATATTTT.

The rearrangement links TRBV10-3 to TRBJ2-1, with 10 bases lining up with TRBD2. The length of the CDR3 is 16 residues. After removal of 7 bases from V and 3 bases from J, the junction contained 9 bases not matched to a gene. Germline lookup yields CDR1 ENHRY and CDR2 SYGVKD. The CDR3 bases are TGTGCCATCAAGGTTGCGCTAGCGGGGGACTACAATGAGCAGTTCTTC. Translated, it gives CAIKVALAGDYNEQFF.

V is TRBV10-1 and J is TRBJ2-3; TRBD2 aligns across 8 bases. The CDR3 has 14 residues. Germline CDR1 is WNHNN and CDR2 is SYGVQD (reference sequence). The ends lost 7 bases at V and 4 bases at J; junction bases unmatched: 7. The CDR3 protein is CASKPGLVSDTQYF. The CDR3 region has the DNA TGCGCCAGCAAACCGGGACTAGTCTCAGATACGCAGTATTTT.

The chain recombines TRBV9 with TRBJ2-3; the match to TRBD1 covers 8 bases. This CDR3 contains 19 residues. Germline V gene lookup returns CDR1 SGDLS and CDR2 YYNGEE. V trimming: 0 bases; J trimming: 1 base; junction bases outside the gene matches: 13. The CDR3 protein is CASSVGDVVFRGRTDTQYF. The CDR3 DNA is TGTGCCAGCAGCGTAGGCGACGTGGTTTTCAGGGGGCGCACAGATACGCAGTATTTT.

V and J are TRBV5-4 and TRBJ2-5; D tentatively reads TRBD1 or TRBD2 (5 bases each). Germline V gives CDR1 SGHNT, CDR2 YYREEE (reference sequence). The CDR3 is made up of 18 amino acids. Between the trimmed V and J ends, which lost 1 base and 5 bases, there was a span of 24 bases. CDR3 coding DNA: TGTGCCAGCAGCTTGAAGCCGGGGCCCAACCAGGCATCGGAGACCCAGTACTTC. Encoded protein: CASSLKPGPNQASETQYF.

The count of this clone is one. V gene TRBV2 combines with J gene TRBJ2-6; D unclear. The germline CDR1 and CDR2 sequences are SNHLY and FYNNEI. The CDR3 spans 16 residues. V lost 3 bases and J lost 2, with 11 bases in between. DNA for the CDR3: TGTGCCAGCAGTGATGGTGGCCGGACTGGGGCCAACGTCCTGACTTTC. Protein product: CASSDGGRTGANVLTF.

The rearrangement links TRBV7-2 to TRBJ1-1; D call uncertain. The germline V gene encodes CDR1 SGHTA and CDR2 FQGNSA. V lost 1 base and J 4 bases, leaving 7 bases between the germline ends. The CDR3 is 13 residues long. CDR3 bases: TGTGCCAGCAGCTTAGTCTACGGCACTGAAGCTTTCTTT. This translates into CASSLVYGTEAFF.

V and J are TRBV27 and TRBJ2-7, with D perhaps TRBD1 (7 bases). V gave up 6 bases and J gave up 6 bases, with 18 bases separating them. The germline gives CDR1 MNHEY, CDR2 SMNVEV (reference sequence). This CDR3 region has 14 residues. The CDR3 DNA sequence: TGTGCCAGCAGCCGGGGGACAGTTTTTGGCGAGCAGTACTTC. Amino acid sequence: CASSRGTVFGEQYF.

This rearrangement joins TRBV19 to TRBJ1-1; 7 bases align to TRBD1. V gave up 6 bases and J gave up 4 bases; unmatched junction bases: 2. This CDR3 spans 12 amino acids. Germline CDR1 LNHDA, CDR2 SQIVND (reference sequence). CDR3 DNA sequence: TGTGCCAGTAGACAGGGGACCACTGAAGCTTTCTTT. This codes for CASRQGTTEAFF.

The chain combines TRBV3-1 (or the pseudogene TRBV3-2) with TRBJ2-3; TRBD2 aligns across 10 bases. Germline lookup yields CDR1 LGHDT and CDR2 YNNKEL (reference sequence). CDR3 length: 15 residues. V was pared by 1 base and J by 4 bases, with 2 bases of the junction left unmatched. The chain's CDR3 is CASSQVTSGADTQYF. Here the CDR3 DNA reads TGTGCCAGCAGCCAAGTAACTAGCGGGGCAGATACGCAGTATTTT.

The V call is TRBV12-3 or TRBV12-4, the J call TRBJ1-2; D is unresolved. The CDR3 sequence is 13 residues long. V lost 3 bases to trimming and J lost 8 bases, with 13 bases between them. CDR3 loop: CASSFYGRSGYTF. CDR3 nucleotide sequence: TGTGCCAGCAGTTTTTATGGGAGGAGCGGCTACACCTTC.

The chain has TRBV19 and TRBJ1-2; D may be TRBD1 (5 bases). This CDR3 spans 14 amino acids. Germline CDR1 LNHDA, CDR2 SQIVND (reference sequence). The V and J ends lost 9 bases and 4 bases respectively, with 18 bases between them. The DNA for the CDR3 is TGTGCCAGCTATACCATGGGGGTCGGCTATGGCTACACCTTC. Amino acid sequence: CASYTMGVGYGYTF.

V and J are TRBV3-1 (or the pseudogene TRBV3-2) and TRBJ1-2; D gene ambiguous. Germline V gene lookup returns CDR1 LGHDT and CDR2 YNNKEL (reference sequence). The V end was cut by 1 base, the J end by 1 base, with 13 bases between. The CDR3 runs 16 residues. The CDR3: CASSQADGVFNYGYTF. CDR3 bases: TGTGCCAGCAGCCAAGCGGACGGAGTATTTAACTATGGCTACACCTTC.

The genes are TRBV7-3 and TRBJ1-3, with a possible D match to TRBD1 (5 bases). Trimming removed 2 bases from V and 0 bases from J, with 11 bases in between. The CDR3 contains 16 residues. CDR1 and CDR2 (germline): SGHTA, FQGTGA. CDR3 sequence reads: CASSLGAGASGNTIYF. DNA for the CDR3: TGTGCCAGCAGCTTAGGGGCGGGAGCCTCTGGAAACACCATATATTTT. Full variable domain (outside the CDR3, taken from reference TRBV7-3 and TRBJ1-3): GAGVSQTPSNKVTEKGKYVELRCDPISGHTALYWYRQSLGQGPEFLIYFQGTGAADDSGLPNDRFFAVRPEGSVSTLKIQRTERGDSAVYLCASSLGAGASGNTIYFGEGSWLTVV.

V gene TRBV12-3 or TRBV12-4 combines with J gene TRBJ2-5; D possibly uses TRBD1 or TRBD2 (5 bases each). V was trimmed by 1 base and J by 2 bases, leaving 5 bases between them. The CDR3 is 13 amino acids. CDR3 sequence: CASSLGGQETQYF. The DNA of the CDR3 is TGTGCCAGCAGTTTAGGGGGGCAAGAGACCCAGTACTTC.

The chain joins TRBV10-3 to TRBJ1-3, with a possible D match to TRBD1 (6 bases). V lost 4 bases to trimming and J lost 0 bases, with 7 bases between them. Germline V lookup: CDR1 ENHRY, CDR2 SYGVKD. The CDR3 is 14 residues long. The CDR3 is CAISGDTSGNTIYF. The CDR3 DNA is TGTGCCATCAGTGGGGACACCTCTGGAAACACCATATATTTT.